One and the same sample provided the 5 T cell receptor beta chains below, sequenced in a study of blood T cell repertoires in COVID-19. TCRdb keeps only in-frame clones here, not all; method: immunoSEQ multiplex PCR. This sample has about 140,000 clones; approximately 88% occur once, and the top ten carry around 5%. The sample consisted of peripheral blood. The source is a human donor in a cohort sampled during active COVID-19.

The chain carries TRBV27 and TRBJ1-3, with 7 bases matching TRBD1. The CDR3 covers 15 residues. The germline gives CDR1 MNHEY, CDR2 SMNVEV (reference sequence). Unmatched junction bases numbered 6, after V lost 3 bases and J lost 4 bases. In DNA form, the CDR3 reads TGTGCCAGCAGTTTCAGGGGGGCAGCAGGAAACACCATATATTTT. As protein: CASSFRGAAGNTIYF.

This clone was detected once. The chain uses TRBV5-4 and TRBJ2-5, with a tentative D call TRBD1 (5 bases). V lost 1 base and J 1 base, leaving 11 bases between the germline ends. This CDR3 has 15 amino acids. The germline V gene encodes CDR1 SGHNT and CDR2 YYREEE (reference sequence). CDR3 nucleotide sequence: TGTGCCAGCAGCTTGTCATGGCAGGGCCAAGAGACCCAGTACTTC. Protein: CASSLSWQGQETQYF.

V gene TRBV6-2 or TRBV6-3 combines with J gene TRBJ2-5; weak D call: TRBD1 (6 bases). CDR3 length equals 16 residues. Germline V gene data show CDR1 as MNHEY and CDR2 as SVGEGT. V was pared by 2 bases and J by 2 bases, with 15 bases between. The CDR3 DNA reads TGTGCCAGCAGTTACGGCACAGGGTGGAATCAAGAGACCCAGTACTTC. Translation gives CASSYGTGWNQETQYF.

About this clone itself: Germline and junction disagree at one end, which may indicate a read error. The rearrangement links TRBV7-7 to TRBJ2-7; 9 bases map to TRBD1. Germline V gene data show CDR1 as SSHAT and CDR2 as FNYEAQ (reference sequence). This CDR3 spans 15 amino acids. The CDR3 DNA reads TGTGCTAGCAGCCAGGGACAGGGCCCGACCTACGAGCAGTACTTC. This translates into CASSQGQGPTYEQYF. The full variable domain, in which reference TRBV7-7 and TRBJ2-7 provide the parts outside the CDR3, is GAGVSQSPRYKVTKRGQDVTLRCDPISSHATLYWYQQALGQGPEFLTYFNYEAQPDKSGLPSDRFSAERPEGSISTLTIQRTEQRDSAMYRCASSQGQGPTYEQYFGPGTRLTVT.

The genes are TRBV5-1 and TRBJ1-1; weak D call: TRBD1 (5 bases). The CDR3 covers 13 residues. Trimming removed 3 bases from V and 6 bases from J, with 12 bases in between. Germline V CDR1 and CDR2: SGHRS, YFSETQ. The CDR3 nucleotides are TGCGCCAGCAGCTCGGGGGGTAGGCCTGAAGCTTTCTTT. Residues: CASSSGGRPEAFF. Drawing the rest from reference TRBV5-1 and TRBJ1-1, the complete variable domain is KAGVTQTPRYLIKTRGQQVTLSCSPISGHRSVSWYQQTPGQGLQFLFEYFSETQRNKGNFPGRFSGRQFSNSRSEMNVSTLELGDSALYLCASSSGGRPEAFFGQGTRLTVV.